This entry is about one TCR beta chain. Trimming removed 3 bases from V and 6 bases from J, with 8 bases in between. Germline CDR1 is LNHDA and CDR2 is SQIVND (reference sequence). The CDR3 extends over 12 amino acids. Methods used by the authors: Estimation of nucleated cell counts was performed using reference gene primer amplification. Clones were sequenced by immunoSEQ multiplex PCR, and TCRdb holds only the in-frame ones, with some missing. The D gene and trimming were derived from the DNA, and the V and J assignments and clone size from that table. The sample contains 45,000 to 50,000 clones, about nine tenths of which appear only once. The data stem from a study of blood T cell repertoires in COVID-19. Overall study: Sites across the United States, Italy and Spain contributed samples from acute and convalescent COVID-19. Sources were T cells, B-cell-depleted T cells, or PBMCs; the material itself was cDNA or gDNA.

The TCR comes from a human donor in a cohort sampled during active COVID-19. Sequencing was performed on peripheral blood. The V call is TRBV19, the J call TRBJ2-5; no clear D. The CDR3, as DNA: TGTGCCAGTAGTATGTTCAGGCAGACCCAGTACTTC. It codes for CASSMFRQTQYF.